A single sample gave rise to the 4 T cell receptor beta chains below, sequenced in a study of patients and donors after allogeneic stem cell transplantation. TCRdb re-called the RT-PCR reads through MiXCR, storing one row per CDR3 protein. The repertoire holds approximately 200,000 distinct CDR3 sequences, less than 45% seen once, with about 35% in the top ten. Material: blood, either unsorted or a sorted T cell fraction (not recorded which). The receptors come from a human donor who was either an allogeneic HSCT recipient or a stem cell or donor lymphocyte infusion donor (not recorded which). It is not recorded whose cells these are; they may come from a transplant donor.

In its sample, this clonotype was seen once. The J gene is TRBJ2-5, the V gene TRBV6-6; the D call may be TRBD1 or TRBD2 (5 bases each). From germline, CDR1 is MNHNY and CDR2 SVGAGI (reference sequence). The CDR3 consists of 14 residues. V was shortened by 0 bases and J by 8 bases, with 13 bases between the two germline ends. In DNA form, the CDR3 reads TGTGCCAGCAGTTACTCGCCCGGGACCCCAACCCAGTACTTC. Amino acids: CASSYSPGTPTQYF.

The gene calls are TRBV6-5 and TRBJ1-1; D remains ambiguous. There are 15 residues in the CDR3. V dropped 6 bases and J dropped 3 bases, with 17 bases sitting between them. Germline V CDR1 and CDR2: MNHEY, SVGAGI. This CDR3 is CASSLGPAGDTEAFF. As DNA, the CDR3 is TGTGCCAGCAGCCTCGGGCCCGCCGGAGACACTGAAGCTTTCTTT.

This clonotype was observed a handful of times. V is TRBV20-1 and J is TRBJ2-7; D remains ambiguous. This CDR3 is 17 amino acids long. Trimming shortened V by 0 bases and J by 1 base, and 19 bases separated the two germline ends. Germline loops: CDR1 DFQATT, CDR2 SNEGSKA (reference sequence). CDR3 protein: CSARDWFNAPRSYEQYF. The DNA for the CDR3 is TGCAGTGCTAGAGATTGGTTCAACGCCCCCCGTTCCTACGAGCAGTACTTC.

This clonotype was seen a few times. This chain connects TRBV30 to TRBJ1-1; D perhaps matches TRBD1 (6 bases). The CDR3 extends over 12 amino acids. The V end was cut by 6 bases, the J end by 5 bases, with 13 bases between. Per germline, CDR1 GTSNPN and CDR2 SVGIG (reference sequence). The CDR3 here is CACTIGGTEAFF. CDR3 nucleotide sequence: TGTGCCTGCACGATAGGGGGGACTGAAGCTTTCTTT.